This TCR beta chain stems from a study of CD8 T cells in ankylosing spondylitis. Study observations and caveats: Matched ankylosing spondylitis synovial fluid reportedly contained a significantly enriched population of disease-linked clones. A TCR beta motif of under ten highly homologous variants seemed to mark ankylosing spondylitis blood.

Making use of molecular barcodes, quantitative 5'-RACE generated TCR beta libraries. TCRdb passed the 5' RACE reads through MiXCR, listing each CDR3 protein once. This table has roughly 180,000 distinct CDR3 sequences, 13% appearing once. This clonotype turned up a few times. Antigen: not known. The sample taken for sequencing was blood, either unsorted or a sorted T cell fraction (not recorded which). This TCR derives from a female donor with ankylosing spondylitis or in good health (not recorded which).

The CDR3 loop reads CAISEGGRVSPLHF. In nucleotides, the CDR3 is TGTGCCATCAGTGAGGGGGGGAGGGTCTCACCCCTCCACTTT. This rearrangement joins TRBV10-3 to TRBJ1-6, with D tentatively TRBD1 (5 bases). The CDR3 sequence is 14 residues long. Germline loops: CDR1 ENHRY, CDR2 SYGVKD. V lost 2 bases, J lost 10 bases, and 12 bases lay in between.